What follows are 6 T cell receptor beta chains derived from one specimen sequenced in a study of blood T cell repertoires in COVID-19. TCRdb's copy holds only in-frame clones and misses some; the assay was immunoSEQ multiplex PCR. The sample carries 410,000 or so clones, around 89% recorded once. Sequenced material: peripheral blood. The receptor set was obtained from a woman aged 40 to 50 with COVID-19, enrolled during active disease.

The V call is TRBV7-9, the J call TRBJ1-6, with a tentative D call TRBD1 (5 bases). This CDR3 is built from 15 residues. Germline V gives CDR1 SEHNR, CDR2 FQNEAQ (reference sequence). Trimming shortened V by 3 bases and J by 7 bases, and 13 bases separated the two germline ends. The DNA of the CDR3 is TGTGCCAGCAGCTTGTCTGGGCAGGGAAATTCACCCCTCCACTTT. Translating it yields CASSLSGQGNSPLHF.

In this sample, this clone turned up once. This chain uses TRBV7-9 with TRBJ2-1; 8 bases align to TRBD1. Germline V gene sequence: CDR1 SEHNR, CDR2 FQNEAQ (reference sequence). CDR3 size: 16 residues. Trimming at V came to 1 base and at J to 4 bases, leaving 6 bases not matched to a gene. CDR3 residues: CASSLGTGRPYNEQFF. CDR3 DNA: TGTGCCAGCAGCTTAGGGACAGGGCGACCATACAATGAGCAGTTCTTC.

The rearrangement uses TRBV28 and TRBJ2-7, with D possibly TRBD1 on 5 matching bases. CDR3 size: 12 residues. Germline CDR1 MDHEN, CDR2 SYDVKM. Trimming left V 5 bases short and J 4 bases short, with 9 bases between. The CDR3 DNA reads TGTGCCAGCAGTAAGGACACGTACGAGCAGTACTTC. Protein sequence: CASSKDTYEQYF. Complete variable domain (other parts from reference TRBV28 and TRBJ2-7): DVKVTQSSRYLVKRTGEKVFLECVQDMDHENMFWYRQDPGLGLRLIYFSYDVKMKEKGDIPEGYSVSREKKERFSLILESASTNQTSMYLCASSKDTYEQYFGPGTRLTVT.

V usage is TRBV19 and J usage is TRBJ2-5, with TRBD2 matching 14 bases. The junction had 8 bases not matched to a gene; V was cut back by 8 bases and J by 0 bases. CDR1 is LNHDA, CDR2 SQIVND, per germline (reference sequence). The CDR3 runs 17 residues. The CDR3 DNA follows: TGTGCCAGTCGACCGGGACTAGCGGGGGAGTACCAAGAGACCCAGTACTTC. Amino acids: CASRPGLAGEYQETQYF.

The chain couples TRBV15 to TRBJ2-5; D ambiguous. This CDR3 spans 15 amino acids. The V end was cut by 0 bases, the J end by 1 base, with 9 bases between. Germline CDR1 reads LNHNV; CDR2 reads YYDKDF (reference sequence). CDR3 in DNA: TGTGCCACCAGCAGAGATAGTGCTTTCCAAGAGACCCAGTACTTC. Amino acids: CATSRDSAFQETQYF.

V and J are TRBV7-2 and TRBJ1-1; 9 bases fit TRBD1. The germline V gene encodes CDR1 SGHTA and CDR2 FQGNSA. This CDR3 spans 15 amino acids. Trimming removed 5 bases from V and 5 bases from J; junction bases left unmatched: 9. The CDR3 is CASSPGQGTWTEAFF. The DNA of the CDR3 is TGTGCCAGCAGCCCCGGACAGGGGACGTGGACTGAAGCTTTCTTT.